The 12 T cell receptor beta chains below come from one sample, sequenced in a study of long-term antiretroviral therapy in people with HIV. Investigators performed immunoSEQ version v3.0 at survey level. Method: immunoSEQ multiplex PCR; TCRdb's copy keeps in-frame clones and lacks some. The repertoire holds 20,000 to 25,000 clones, with approximately 80% as singletons. The sequencing here drew on unsorted PBMCs, taken 1.6 years after starting antiretroviral therapy. The receptor set was obtained from a man in his forties with HIV.

The J gene is TRBJ2-2, the V gene TRBV7-3; 10 nucleotides align to TRBD2. Germline CDR1 is SGHTA and CDR2 is FQGTGA. J gave up 5 bases and V 5 bases, and 5 bases lay outside the gene matches. This CDR3 is 15 amino acids long. Here the CDR3 DNA reads TGTGCCAGCAGCCCTAGCGGGAGTTGGACCGGGGAGCTGTTTTTT. This gives the protein CASSPSGSWTGELFF.

The V call is TRBV4-1, the J call TRBJ1-2; D not certain. V lost 0 bases to trimming and J lost 4 bases, with 15 bases between them. The V gene's germline CDR1 is MGHRA and CDR2 YSYEKL. There are 16 residues in the CDR3. The CDR3 spells CASSQEWPGLGYGYTF. The CDR3 coding sequence is TGCGCCAGCAGCCAAGAGTGGCCAGGTTTGGGCTATGGCTACACCTTC.

The chain carries TRBV19 and TRBJ1-2; D possibly corresponds to TRBD1 (5 bases). Trimming shortened V by 7 bases and J by 4 bases, and 13 bases separated the two germline ends. Germline-derived CDR1 and CDR2 are LNHDA and SQIVND (reference sequence). This CDR3 region has 13 residues. The CDR3: CASMGWGTYGYTF. CDR3 nucleotides: TGTGCCAGTATGGGTTGGGGGACCTATGGCTACACCTTC.

The chain links TRBV6-1 to TRBJ1-5, with D possibly being TRBD1 (5 bases). This CDR3 contains 16 residues. The germline V gene encodes CDR1 MNHNS and CDR2 SASEGT. Trimming stripped 2 bases from V and 2 bases from J, with 13 bases between. The CDR3 spells CASSERQGYGNQPQHF. CDR3 coding DNA: TGTGCCAGCAGTGAACGCCAGGGTTACGGCAATCAGCCCCAGCATTTT.

This sequence joins TRBV9 and TRBJ2-7; no firm D call. The germline gives CDR1 SGDLS, CDR2 YYNGEE. The CDR3 consists of 15 residues. Trimming removed 0 bases at V and 0 bases at J, with 10 bases between. The CDR3 nucleotides read TGTGCCAGCAGCGTAGGGGGTGAGAGCTCCTACGAGCAGTACTTC. It codes for CASSVGGESSYEQYF.

This chain joins TRBV30 and TRBJ1-2; 9 nucleotides line up with TRBD1. Trimming at V came to 4 bases and at J to 3 bases, leaving 6 bases not matched to a gene. CDR1 is GTSNPN and CDR2 is SVGIG in the germline V gene (reference sequence). The CDR3 totals 14 residues. CDR3 DNA: TGTGCCTGGACCACTTGGGACAGGGACTATGGCTACACCTTC. It is translated as CAWTTWDRDYGYTF.

This chain uses TRBV6-5 with TRBJ1-1; TRBD1 is a possible D gene (6 bases). V was shortened by 0 bases and J by 0 bases, with 11 bases between the two germline ends. This CDR3 contains 16 residues. The germline V gene has CDR1 MNHEY and CDR2 SVGAGI. The CDR3 here is CASSYSGGQMNTEAFF. CDR3 DNA sequence: TGTGCCAGCAGTTACTCGGGGGGACAAATGAACACTGAAGCTTTCTTT.

The CDR3 bases are TGTGCCAGCAGCTTAGAAGGTGGGGCAGCTCGGGGCTATGGCTACACCTTC. This sequence encodes CASSLEGGAARGYGYTF. The chain uses TRBV7-9 and TRBJ1-2; D might be TRBD1 (5 bases). The germline V gene encodes CDR1 SEHNR and CDR2 FQNEAQ (reference sequence). The CDR3 runs to 17 residues. Trimming stripped 1 base from V and 4 bases from J, with 19 bases between.

V is TRBV29-1 and J is TRBJ1-1; D is possibly TRBD1 (5 bases). From germline, CDR1 is SQVTM and CDR2 ANQGSEA. CDR3 length: 14 residues. The V and J ends lost 4 bases and 4 bases respectively, with 16 bases between them. CDR3 sequence reads: CSVAPLSGGTEAFF. For the CDR3, the DNA is TGCAGCGTTGCTCCCCTCAGCGGGGGCACTGAAGCTTTCTTT.

The chain carries TRBV11-2 and TRBJ2-7; 7 bases map to TRBD1. V lost 3 bases and J lost 3; bases outside the gene matches: 8. CDR1 is SGHAT, CDR2 FQNNGV, per germline. The CDR3 has 15 amino acids. This CDR3 is CASSFPDRSFYEQYF. CDR3 DNA sequence: TGTGCCAGCAGCTTCCCGGACAGGAGTTTCTACGAGCAGTACTTC. Supplemented by reference TRBV11-2 and TRBJ2-7, the full variable domain reads EAGVAQSPRYKIIEKRQSVAFWCNPISGHATLYWYQQILGQGPKLLIQFQNNGVVDDSQLPKDRFSAERLKGVDSTLKIQPAKLEDSAVYLCASSFPDRSFYEQYFGPGTRLTVT.

A few counts support this clone. The chain recombines TRBV12-2 with TRBJ2-7; the DNA was not used to check the table's D call, TRBD1. TRBV12-2 is annotated as a pseudogene. CDR3 length: 13 residues. The CDR3 DNA reads as TGTGCAAGGAATCACAGGGTTAACTACGAGCAGTACTTC. As protein: CARNHRVNYEQYF.

The CDR3 is CASSQDPRAREQYF. CDR3 sequence (DNA): TGCGCCAGCAGCCAAGATCCCAGGGCGCGGGAGCAGTACTTC. This chain joins TRBV4-1 and TRBJ2-7, with a possible D match to TRBD1 (5 bases). Between the trimmed V and J ends, which lost 0 bases and 7 bases, there was a span of 13 bases. The CDR3 loop spans 14 amino acids. The germline CDR1 and CDR2 sequences are MGHRA and YSYEKL.